One sample yielded the 19 T cell receptor beta chains listed below, sequenced in a study of CD8 T cells in ankylosing spondylitis. TCRdb used MiXCR to reprocess the 5' RACE reads, holding one entry per CDR3 protein. The sample gives 210,000 or so distinct CDR3 sequences, roughly 24% of which show up once; 5% to 8% is in the top ten. The material sequenced was blood, either unsorted or a sorted T cell fraction (not recorded which). These receptors were taken from a male donor with ankylosing spondylitis or in good health (not recorded which).

This clonotype was seen ten or more times. The chain carries TRBV7-6 and TRBJ2-5; weak D call: TRBD1 (6 bases). There are 16 residues in the CDR3. With 0 bases removed from V and 2 bases from J, the gap between germline ends came to 13 bases. CDR1 is SGHVS and CDR2 is FNYEAQ in the germline V gene. Written as DNA, the CDR3 is TGTGCCAGCAGCTTAGCGCAGGGGTTGGGGCAAGAGACCCAGTACTTC. Translated: CASSLAQGLGQETQYF.

This clonotype occurred many times. The chain couples TRBV6-1 to TRBJ2-5; 11 bases align to TRBD2. The CDR3 has 14 residues. Germline V gene lookup returns CDR1 MNHNS and CDR2 SASEGT. J gave up 5 bases and V 7 bases, and 6 bases lay outside the gene matches. DNA of the CDR3: TGTGCCAGCACCACTCTAGCGGGAGGTGAGACCCAGTACTTC. This gives the protein CASTTLAGGETQYF.

This clonotype was seen many times. V gene TRBV20-1 combines with J gene TRBJ1-5, with D hard to call. CDR1 is DFQATT and CDR2 is SNEGSKA in the germline V gene (reference sequence). The CDR3 length is 14 residues. Trimming cost V 0 bases and J 6 bases, with 12 bases left between them. In DNA form, the CDR3 reads TGCAGTGCTAGAGATCCGGGCGGCAGTCAGCCCCAGCATTTT. It specifies CSARDPGGSQPQHF.

This clonotype appeared many times. The rearrangement joins TRBV29-1 to TRBJ1-2; D is unclear. Germline CDR1 SQVTM, CDR2 ANQGSEA. Between the trimmed V and J ends, which lost 0 bases and 3 bases, there was a span of 8 bases. The CDR3 sequence is 13 residues long. CDR3 coding DNA: TGCAGCGTTGAAGATCGGCGTTACTATGGCTACACCTTC. It yields the protein CSVEDRRYYGYTF.

This chain links TRBV5-5 with TRBJ2-3; D may be TRBD1 (6 bases). Germline loops: CDR1 SGHKS, CDR2 YYEKEE (reference sequence). V lost 4 bases to trimming and J lost 7 bases, with 16 bases between them. CDR3 length: 14 amino acids. CDR3 in amino acids: CASSLGQGVYTQYF. Here the CDR3 DNA reads TGTGCCAGCAGCCTGGGACAAGGGGTTTATACGCAGTATTTT.

This clonotype was seen at least ten times. The J gene is TRBJ2-7, the V gene TRBV10-2, with 7 bases fitting TRBD1. CDR1 is WSHSY, CDR2 SAAADI, per germline. CDR3 size: 15 residues. V lost 7 bases and J lost 5; bases outside the gene matches: 14. The CDR3 loop is CASTRQGPGMDEQYF. The CDR3 bases are TGCGCCAGCACTAGACAGGGACCAGGTATGGACGAGCAGTACTTC.

This clonotype was seen repeatedly, ten times or more. The V and J genes are TRBV29-1 and TRBJ2-7; possibly TRBD2 for D (6 bases). This CDR3 has 14 residues. Germline V gives CDR1 SQVTM, CDR2 ANQGSEA. CDR3 nucleotide sequence: TGCATCAATTGGCGGGGACTGACCTGCTACGAGCAGTACTTC. It translates to CINWRGLTCYEQYF.

This chain joins TRBV3-1 and TRBJ2-7; tentatively, D is TRBD1 (5 bases). The CDR3 runs to 15 residues. Germline assignment: CDR1 LGHDT and CDR2 YNNKEL (reference sequence). Trimming took 10 bases from V and 2 from J, leaving 21 bases between them. The CDR3 DNA reads as TGTGCCACCTGCCAAGGGGCTCTCGGCCCCTACGAGCAGTACTTC. Protein product: CATCQGALGPYEQYF.

The chain recombines TRBV5-1 with TRBJ2-7; 9 nucleotides match TRBD2. The CDR3 is 15 amino acids. Germline lookup yields CDR1 SGHRS and CDR2 YFSETQ. V lost 0 bases and J lost 4; bases outside the gene matches: 5. CDR3 sequence: CASSLDGREGYEQYF. CDR3 bases: TGCGCCAGCAGCTTGGATGGGCGGGAGGGGTACGAGCAGTACTTC.

The chain couples TRBV29-1 to TRBJ2-3; TRBD1 aligns across 10 bases. The CDR3 runs 15 residues. V was clipped by 6 bases and J by 5 bases; unmatched bases: 11. Per the germline V gene, CDR1 is SQVTM and CDR2 is ANQGSEA. The CDR3 loop reads CSVNARDRGRDTQYF. CDR3 in DNA: TGCAGCGTAAATGCGCGGGACAGGGGAAGAGATACGCAGTATTTT.

The table lists this clonotype with many counts. This chain joins TRBV28 and TRBJ2-5, with D possibly TRBD2 on 6 matching bases. Germline assignment: CDR1 MDHEN and CDR2 SYDVKM. V was clipped by 3 bases and J by 3 bases, with 17 bases between them. CDR3 length: 16 amino acids. The CDR3 protein is CASSFGGVTIKETQYF. CDR3 bases: TGTGCCAGCAGTTTTGGAGGGGTTACCATAAAAGAGACCCAGTACTTC.

Only a few counts were recorded for this clonotype. The chain is built from TRBV20-1 and TRBJ1-5; D uncertain. V was shortened by 7 bases and J by 1 base, with 11 bases between the two germline ends. This CDR3 region has 13 residues. The germline CDR1 and CDR2 sequences are DFQATT and SNEGSKA (reference sequence). The CDR3 DNA follows: TGCAGTGTCCAGGCGGGGAGCAATCAGCCCCAGCATTTT. Translated: CSVQAGSNQPQHF.

This chain uses TRBV30 with TRBJ1-5, with D perhaps TRBD1 (6 bases). The ends were cut back, 0 bases at V and 0 bases at J, with 9 bases in the middle. This CDR3 spans 15 amino acids. Germline V lookup: CDR1 GTSNPN, CDR2 SVGIG (reference sequence). CDR3 bases: TGTGCCTGGAGTGTGGCAGGGGCTAGCAATCAGCCCCAGCATTTT. As protein: CAWSVAGASNQPQHF.

The rearrangement uses TRBV9 and TRBJ1-5, with D unresolved. Germline loops: CDR1 SGDLS, CDR2 YYNGEE. The CDR3 spans 14 residues. The germline V and J ends were trimmed by 0 bases and 7 bases, with 11 bases remaining between them. CDR3 sequence: CASSVAGMGQPQHF. CDR3 DNA: TGTGCCAGCAGCGTAGCGGGGATGGGCCAGCCCCAGCATTTT.

A few counts support this clonotype. V gene TRBV20-1 combines with J gene TRBJ1-2, with TRBD1 matching 10 bases. This CDR3 contains 13 residues. Germline CDR1 and CDR2: DFQATT and SNEGSKA (reference sequence). After removal of 2 bases from V and 8 bases from J, the junction contained 5 bases not matched to a gene. The CDR3 sequence: CSARPGQGKGYTF. CDR3 nucleotide sequence: TGCAGTGCTAGACCGGGACAGGGGAAAGGCTACACCTTC.

This clonotype came up many times. CDR3 bases: TGCAGTGCTAGAGATCTACGGGAGGGCCTAGATACGCAGTATTTT. Translation: CSARDLREGLDTQYF. J is TRBJ2-3 and V is TRBV20-1; 8 nucleotides match TRBD2. V trimming: 0 bases; J trimming: 5 bases; junction bases outside the gene matches: 7. The CDR3 spans 15 residues. Germline CDR1 reads DFQATT; CDR2 reads SNEGSKA (reference sequence).

This clonotype was recorded a few times. The chain links TRBV7-2 to TRBJ2-7; possibly TRBD1 for D (5 bases). The V gene lost 1 base and the J gene lost 5 bases, with 9 bases spanning the gap. The CDR3 runs 13 residues. The germline V gene has CDR1 SGHTA and CDR2 FQGNSA. The CDR3 reads CASSLGQPHEQYF. CDR3 bases: TGTGCCAGCAGCTTAGGACAGCCCCACGAGCAGTACTTC.

This clonotype appeared many times. The V and J genes are TRBV12-3 or TRBV12-4 and TRBJ2-1, with D uncertain. The CDR3 contains 15 residues. V was cut by 6 bases and J by 3 bases, with 15 bases left in between. Written as DNA, the CDR3 is TGTGCCAGCAGCCGTACAACCTTTATCTACAATGAGCAGTTCTTC. Translated, it gives CASSRTTFIYNEQFF.

This clonotype was detected ten times or more. V gene TRBV20-1 combines with J gene TRBJ2-4; possibly TRBD1 or TRBD2 for D (7 bases each). CDR1 is DFQATT and CDR2 is SNEGSKA in the germline V gene (reference sequence). CDR3 length: 15 residues. Trimming removed 1 base at V and 1 base at J, with 11 bases between. The CDR3 DNA is TGCAGTGCTAGAGCAGGGGGGGGGGCCAAAAACATTCAGTACTTC. Protein: CSARAGGGAKNIQYF.